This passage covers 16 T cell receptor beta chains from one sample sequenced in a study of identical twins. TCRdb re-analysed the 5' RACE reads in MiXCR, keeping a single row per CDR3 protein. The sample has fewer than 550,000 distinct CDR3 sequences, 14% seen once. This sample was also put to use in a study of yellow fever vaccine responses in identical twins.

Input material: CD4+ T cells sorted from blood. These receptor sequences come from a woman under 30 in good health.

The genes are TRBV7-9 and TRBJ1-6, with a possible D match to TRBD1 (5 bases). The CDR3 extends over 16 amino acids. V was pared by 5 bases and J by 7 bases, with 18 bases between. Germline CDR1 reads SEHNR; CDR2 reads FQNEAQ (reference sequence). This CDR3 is CASSVGTVIENSPLHF. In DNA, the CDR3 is TGTGCCAGCAGCGTCGGGACGGTGATAGAAAATTCACCCCTCCACTTT.

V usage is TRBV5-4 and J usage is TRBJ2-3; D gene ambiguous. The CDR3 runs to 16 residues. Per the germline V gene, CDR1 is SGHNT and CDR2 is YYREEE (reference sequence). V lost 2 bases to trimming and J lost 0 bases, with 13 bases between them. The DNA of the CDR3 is TGTGCCAGCAGCTTACTTGCAAGGGCTAGCACAGATACGCAGTATTTT. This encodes CASSLLARASTDTQYF.

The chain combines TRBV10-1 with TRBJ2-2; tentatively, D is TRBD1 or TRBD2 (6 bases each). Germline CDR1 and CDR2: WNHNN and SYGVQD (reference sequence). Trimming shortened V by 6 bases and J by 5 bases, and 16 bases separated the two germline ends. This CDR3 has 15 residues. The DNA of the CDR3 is TGCGCCAGCAGCGGTGAAGGGGGGCCTACCGGGGAGCTGTTTTTT. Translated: CASSGEGGPTGELFF.

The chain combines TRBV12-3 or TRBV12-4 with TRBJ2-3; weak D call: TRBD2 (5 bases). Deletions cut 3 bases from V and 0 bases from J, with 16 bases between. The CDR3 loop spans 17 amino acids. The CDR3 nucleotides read TGTGCCAGCAGTTTGTTTGGGGTGGGAGCTAGCACAGATACGCAGTATTTT. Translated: CASSLFGVGASTDTQYF.

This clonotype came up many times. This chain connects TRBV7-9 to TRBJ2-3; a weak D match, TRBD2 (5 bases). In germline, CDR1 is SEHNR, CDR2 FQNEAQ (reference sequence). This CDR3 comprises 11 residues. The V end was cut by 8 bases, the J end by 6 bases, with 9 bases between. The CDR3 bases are TGTGCCAGCGTCGTAGCGGATACGCAGTATTTT. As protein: CASVVADTQYF.

This chain's CDR3 is CASRPQGGSNTGELFF. CDR3 DNA sequence: TGTGCCAGCAGACCCCAGGGGGGGTCGAACACCGGGGAGCTGTTTTTT. The chain couples TRBV28 to TRBJ2-2, with D perhaps matching TRBD1 or TRBD2 (7 bases each). CDR3 size: 16 residues. Germline CDR1 MDHEN, CDR2 SYDVKM. Trimming pared 6 bases from V and 0 bases from J, leaving 14 bases between.

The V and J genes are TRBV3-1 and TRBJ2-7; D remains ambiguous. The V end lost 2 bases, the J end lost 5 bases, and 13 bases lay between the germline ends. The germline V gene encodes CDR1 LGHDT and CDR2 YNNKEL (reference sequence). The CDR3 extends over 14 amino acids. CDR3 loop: CASSQKDLGDEQYF. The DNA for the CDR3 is TGTGCCAGCAGCCAAAAGGATTTGGGTGACGAGCAGTACTTC.

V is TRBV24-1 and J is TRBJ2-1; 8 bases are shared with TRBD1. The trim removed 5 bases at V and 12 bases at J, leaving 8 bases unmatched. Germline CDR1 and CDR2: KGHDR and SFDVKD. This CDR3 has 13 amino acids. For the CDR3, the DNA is TGTGCCACCAGTGCTGGACAGGGTCGGGTGCAGTTCTTC. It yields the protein CATSAGQGRVQFF.

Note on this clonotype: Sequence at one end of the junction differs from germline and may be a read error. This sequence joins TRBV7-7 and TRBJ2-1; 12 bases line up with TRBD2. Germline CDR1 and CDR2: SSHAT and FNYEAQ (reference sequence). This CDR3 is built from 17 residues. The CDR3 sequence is CASSLVWLAGGYNEQFF. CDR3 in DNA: TGTGCTAGCAGCTTAGTCTGGCTAGCGGGAGGGTACAATGAGCAGTTCTTC.

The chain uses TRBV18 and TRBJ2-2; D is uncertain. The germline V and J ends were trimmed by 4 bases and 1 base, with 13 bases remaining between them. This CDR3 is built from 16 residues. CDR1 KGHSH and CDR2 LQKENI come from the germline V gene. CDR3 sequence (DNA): TGTGCCAGCTCACTTCTGATTGGCAGGAACACCGGGGAGCTGTTTTTT. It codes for CASSLLIGRNTGELFF.

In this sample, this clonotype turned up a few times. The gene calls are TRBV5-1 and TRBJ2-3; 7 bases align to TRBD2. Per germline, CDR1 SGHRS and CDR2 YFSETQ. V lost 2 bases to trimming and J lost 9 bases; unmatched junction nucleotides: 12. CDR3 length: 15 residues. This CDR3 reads CASSFGTTGRGTQYF. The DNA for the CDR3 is TGCGCCAGCAGCTTTGGGACTACCGGCCGGGGGACGCAGTATTTT.

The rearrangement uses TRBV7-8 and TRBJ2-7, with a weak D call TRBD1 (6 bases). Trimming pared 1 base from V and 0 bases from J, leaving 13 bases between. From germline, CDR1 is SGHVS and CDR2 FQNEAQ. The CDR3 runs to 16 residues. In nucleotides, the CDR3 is TGTGCCAGCAGCTTAGTGGCTGGACAGAGCTCCTACGAGCAGTACTTC. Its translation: CASSLVAGQSSYEQYF.

The CDR3 nucleotides are TGTGCCACATGTCCTATCGGGACAGTACAAGAGACCCAGTACTTC. Its translation is CATCPIGTVQETQYF. The chain links TRBV6-1 to TRBJ2-5, with 7 bases aligning to TRBD1. Germline V gene data show CDR1 as MNHNS and CDR2 as SASEGT. The CDR3 has 15 residues. Trimming took 10 bases from V and 2 from J; bases not matched to a gene: 13.

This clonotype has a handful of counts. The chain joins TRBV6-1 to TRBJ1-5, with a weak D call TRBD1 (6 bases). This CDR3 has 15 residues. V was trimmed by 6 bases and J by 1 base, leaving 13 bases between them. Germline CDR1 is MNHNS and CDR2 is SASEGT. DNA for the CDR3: TGTGCCAGCAGCAGAGGGGGAGGAAGCAATCAGCCCCAGCATTTT. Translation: CASSRGGGSNQPQHF.

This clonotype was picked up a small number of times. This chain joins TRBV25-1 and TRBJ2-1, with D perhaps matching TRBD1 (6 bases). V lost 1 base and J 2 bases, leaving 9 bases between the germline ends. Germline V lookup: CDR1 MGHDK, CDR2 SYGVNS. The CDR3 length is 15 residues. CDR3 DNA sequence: TGTGCCAGCAGTGAATTTTCAGGGGCCTACAATGAGCAGTTCTTC. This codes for CASSEFSGAYNEQFF.

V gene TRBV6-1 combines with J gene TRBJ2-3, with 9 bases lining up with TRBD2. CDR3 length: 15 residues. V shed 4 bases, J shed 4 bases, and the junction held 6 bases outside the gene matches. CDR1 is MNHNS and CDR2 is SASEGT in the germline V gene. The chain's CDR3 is CASSGRGGFADTQYF. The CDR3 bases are TGTGCCAGCAGTGGGCGGGGGGGCTTCGCAGATACGCAGTATTTT.